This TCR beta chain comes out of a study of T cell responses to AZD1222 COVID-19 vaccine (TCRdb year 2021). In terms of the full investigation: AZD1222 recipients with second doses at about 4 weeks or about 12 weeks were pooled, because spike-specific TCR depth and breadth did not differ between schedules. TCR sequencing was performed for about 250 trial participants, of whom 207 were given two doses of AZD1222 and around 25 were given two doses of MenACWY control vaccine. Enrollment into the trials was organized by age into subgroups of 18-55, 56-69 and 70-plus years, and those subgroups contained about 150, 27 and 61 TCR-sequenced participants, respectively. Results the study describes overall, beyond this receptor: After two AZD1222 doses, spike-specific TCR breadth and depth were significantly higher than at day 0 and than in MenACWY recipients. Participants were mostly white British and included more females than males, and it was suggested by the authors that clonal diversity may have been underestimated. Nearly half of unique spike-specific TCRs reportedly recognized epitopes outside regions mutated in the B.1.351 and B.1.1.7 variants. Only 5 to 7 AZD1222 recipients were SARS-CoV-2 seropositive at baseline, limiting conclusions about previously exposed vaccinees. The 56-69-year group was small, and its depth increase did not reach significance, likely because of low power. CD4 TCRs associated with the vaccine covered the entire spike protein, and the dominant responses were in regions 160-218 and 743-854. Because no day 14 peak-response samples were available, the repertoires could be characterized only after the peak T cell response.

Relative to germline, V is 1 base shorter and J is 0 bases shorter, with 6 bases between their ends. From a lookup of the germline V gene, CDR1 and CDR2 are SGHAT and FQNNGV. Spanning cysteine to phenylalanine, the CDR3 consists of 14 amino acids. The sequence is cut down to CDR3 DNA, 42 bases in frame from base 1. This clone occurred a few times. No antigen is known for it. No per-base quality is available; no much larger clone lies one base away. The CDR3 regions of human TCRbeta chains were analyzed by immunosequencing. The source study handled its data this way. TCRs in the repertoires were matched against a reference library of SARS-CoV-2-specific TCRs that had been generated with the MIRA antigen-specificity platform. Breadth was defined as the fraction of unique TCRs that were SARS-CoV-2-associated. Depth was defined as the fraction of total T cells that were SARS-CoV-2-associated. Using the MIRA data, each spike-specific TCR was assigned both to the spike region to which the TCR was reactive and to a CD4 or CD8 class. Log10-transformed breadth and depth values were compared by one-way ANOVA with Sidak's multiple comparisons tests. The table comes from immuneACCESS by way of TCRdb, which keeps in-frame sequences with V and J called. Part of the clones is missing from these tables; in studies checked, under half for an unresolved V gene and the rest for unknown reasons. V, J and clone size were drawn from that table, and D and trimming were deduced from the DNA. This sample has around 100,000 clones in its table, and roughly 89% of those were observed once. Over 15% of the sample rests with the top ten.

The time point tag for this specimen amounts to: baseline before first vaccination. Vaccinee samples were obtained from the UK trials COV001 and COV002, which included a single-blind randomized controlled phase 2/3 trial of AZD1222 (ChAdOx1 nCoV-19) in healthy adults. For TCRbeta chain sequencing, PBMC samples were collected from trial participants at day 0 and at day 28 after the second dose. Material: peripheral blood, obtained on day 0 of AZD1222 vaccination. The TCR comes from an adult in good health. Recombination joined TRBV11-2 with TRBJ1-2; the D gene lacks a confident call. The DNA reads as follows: TGTGCCAGCAGCTTAGGGTACCCTAACTATGGCTACACCTTC. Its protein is CASSLGYPNYGYTF. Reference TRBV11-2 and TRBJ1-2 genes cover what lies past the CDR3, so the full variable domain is EAGVAQSPRYKIIEKRQSVAFWCNPISGHATLYWYQQILGQGPKLLIQFQNNGVVDDSQLPKDRFSAERLKGVDSTLKIQPAKLEDSAVYLCASSLGYPNYGYTFGSGTRLTVV.